The 26 T cell receptor beta chains reported below all come from one sample, sequenced in a study of blood T cells in healthy people across ages. For the second PCR, which ran for roughly 6 to 12 cycles, a sample-barcoded 5' primer and a J-beta primer mix were used. Using its own MiXCR run on the 5' RACE reads, TCRdb lists one record per CDR3 protein. The table shows 600,000 to 1,000,000 distinct CDR3 sequences, with about three fifths occurring only once. Sequencing used blood. The receptors were gathered from a man aged 25-40 years in good health.

The chain joins TRBV6-2 or TRBV6-3 to TRBJ2-3; D unresolved. The CDR3 is 14 residues long. Per the germline V gene, CDR1 is MNHEY and CDR2 is SVGEGT. V lost 7 bases to trimming and J lost 4 bases, with 15 bases between them. CDR3: CASTRRILADTQYF. The CDR3 bases are TGTGCCAGCACCCGACGGATCCTGGCAGATACGCAGTATTTT.

The rearrangement joins TRBV5-1 to TRBJ2-7; unclear D gene. CDR3 length equals 14 residues. The germline V gene encodes CDR1 SGHRS and CDR2 YFSETQ. V lost 4 bases and J lost 0, with 11 bases in between. CDR3 amino acids: CASSAPTTSYEQYF. The CDR3 coding sequence is TGCGCCAGCAGCGCACCTACGACCTCCTACGAGCAGTACTTC.

The CDR3 region is CASSPEIAQAQYF. The DNA of the CDR3 is TGTGCCAGCAGCCCAGAAATAGCGCAGGCGCAGTATTTT. The V and J genes are TRBV7-2 and TRBJ2-3; TRBD2 is a possible D gene (5 bases). Germline V lookup: CDR1 SGHTA, CDR2 FQGNSA. CDR3 size: 13 residues. Trimming stripped 5 bases from V and 10 bases from J, with 16 bases between.

This chain uses TRBV12-3 or TRBV12-4 with TRBJ2-4; D could derive from TRBD1 or TRBD2 (5 bases each). The V end was cut by 7 bases, the J end by 9 bases, with 22 bases between. The CDR3 consists of 15 residues. CDR3 sequence (DNA): TGTGCCAGCACCAAACTAGACCCGGGGCTGGGCATTCAGTACTTC. Amino acids: CASTKLDPGLGIQYF.

This chain uses TRBV7-9 with TRBJ1-1; D possibly corresponds to TRBD1 (5 bases). Trimming pared 6 bases from V and 1 base from J, leaving 9 bases between. The CDR3 runs to 13 residues. Germline values: CDR1 SEHNR, CDR2 FQNEAQ (reference sequence). The CDR3 sequence: CASSTTGNTEAFF. CDR3 nucleotide sequence: TGTGCCAGCAGTACCACAGGGAACACTGAAGCTTTCTTT.

In its sample, this clonotype was seen a few times. The CDR3 here is CASKYGTDRNEQFF. The CDR3, as DNA: TGTGCCAGCAAGTACGGGACAGATAGGAATGAGCAGTTCTTC. The rearrangement joins TRBV2 to TRBJ2-1, with 7 bases aligning to TRBD1. The germline V gene has CDR1 SNHLY and CDR2 FYNNEI. This CDR3 spans 14 amino acids. J gave up 7 bases and V 7 bases, and 10 bases lay outside the gene matches. The complete variable domain, with remaining parts taken from reference TRBV2 and TRBJ2-1, reads EPEVTQTPSHQVTQMGQEVILRCVPISNHLYFYWYRQILGQKVEFLVSFYNNEISEKSEIFDDQFSVERPDGSNFTLKIRSTKLEDSAMYFCASKYGTDRNEQFFGPGTRLTVL.

This sequence joins TRBV18 and TRBJ1-1, with D possibly matching TRBD1 (5 bases). The germline gives CDR1 KGHSH, CDR2 LQKENI. The germline V and J ends were trimmed by 3 bases and 0 bases, with 17 bases remaining between them. This CDR3 has 17 residues. This CDR3 is CASSPSAGSVMNTEAFF. The DNA of the CDR3 is TGTGCCAGCTCACCGTCGGCAGGGTCGGTTATGAACACTGAAGCTTTCTTT. The complete variable domain, with remaining parts taken from reference TRBV18 and TRBJ1-1, reads NAGVMQNPRHLVRRRGQEARLRCSPMKGHSHVYWYRQLPEEGLKFMVYLQKENIIDESGMPKERFSAEFPKEGPSILRIQQVVRGDSAAYFCASSPSAGSVMNTEAFFGQGTRLTVV.

The genes are TRBV28 and TRBJ1-2; no definite D call. Trimming left V 7 bases short and J 2 bases short, with 14 bases between. The CDR3 sequence is 14 residues long. Germline loops: CDR1 MDHEN, CDR2 SYDVKM. The CDR3 reads CASNGKRLNYGYTF. In nucleotides, the CDR3 is TGTGCCAGCAATGGGAAAAGGTTAAACTATGGCTACACCTTC.

This clonotype was observed a few times. This chain joins TRBV2 and TRBJ1-2; D gene uncertain. Germline CDR1 reads SNHLY; CDR2 reads FYNNEI. There are 17 residues in the CDR3. Trimming shortened V by 4 bases and J by 6 bases, and 24 bases separated the two germline ends. The DNA of the CDR3 is TGTGCCAGCAGTGTTACATGGGTAGGCCTCCTGGAAAATGGCTACACCTTC. It is translated as CASSVTWVGLLENGYTF. Full variable domain (outside the CDR3, taken from reference TRBV2 and TRBJ1-2): EPEVTQTPSHQVTQMGQEVILRCVPISNHLYFYWYRQILGQKVEFLVSFYNNEISEKSEIFDDQFSVERPDGSNFTLKIRSTKLEDSAMYFCASSVTWVGLLENGYTFGSGTRLTVV.

The chain has TRBV14 and TRBJ1-2; D unresolved. The CDR3 runs 15 residues. CDR1 and CDR2 (germline): SGHDN, FVKESK. With 4 bases removed from V and 4 bases from J, the gap between germline ends came to 16 bases. DNA of the CDR3: TGTGCCAGCAGCCCCTCCCCAGGACGGGGCTATGGCTACACCTTC. Translation: CASSPSPGRGYGYTF.

The chain couples TRBV9 to TRBJ2-7; 11 nucleotides agree with TRBD1. The germline gives CDR1 SGDLS, CDR2 YYNGEE. The CDR3 spans 15 residues. J gave up 3 bases and V 4 bases, and 6 bases lay outside the gene matches. The DNA of the CDR3 is TGTGCCAGCAGCCGGGACAGGGGGTCTAACTACGAGCAGTACTTC. Protein product: CASSRDRGSNYEQYF.

The chain carries TRBV9 and TRBJ2-1; 7 bases fit TRBD1. Germline V gene sequence: CDR1 SGDLS, CDR2 YYNGEE. V shed 1 base and J 4 bases; nucleotides not matched to a gene: 2. The CDR3 length is 14 residues. The CDR3 DNA sequence: TGTGCCAGCAGCGTAAGGGGACAGTACAATGAGCAGTTCTTC. Residues: CASSVRGQYNEQFF.

This clonotype occurred a few times. The rearrangement links TRBV29-1 to TRBJ2-3, with 8 bases identical to TRBD1. The germline gives CDR1 SQVTM, CDR2 ANQGSEA. The V segment lost 6 bases and the J segment 3 bases; nucleotides outside the gene matches: 5. This CDR3 has 13 residues. CDR3 protein: CSVDRGGTDTQYF. The CDR3 DNA sequence: TGCAGCGTCGACAGGGGAGGAACAGATACGCAGTATTTT.

This rearrangement joins TRBV7-2 to TRBJ1-1, with a tentative D call TRBD1 (6 bases). This CDR3 is 12 amino acids long. Germline V gene data show CDR1 as SGHTA and CDR2 as FQGNSA. Trimming removed 1 base from V and 10 bases from J, with 10 bases in between. The chain's CDR3 is CASSLDLGAAFF. The CDR3 DNA reads as TGTGCCAGCAGCTTAGATCTGGGGGCAGCTTTCTTT.

The chain recombines TRBV4-2 with TRBJ2-7, with D possibly being TRBD1 or TRBD2 (6 bases each). Near its end, the DNA agrees better with TRBJ2-5, so the J call may be wrong. The CDR3 sequence is 14 residues long. Per the germline V gene, CDR1 is LGHNA and CDR2 is YNFKEQ. The CDR3 DNA is TGTGCCAGCAGCCAACTACAGGGAGGAAAGACCCAGTACTTC. Translated: CASSQLQGGKTQYF.

As to this clonotype: Compared with germline, one end of the junction differs, possibly owing to a read error. The chain employs TRBV6-2 or TRBV6-3 and TRBJ1-1, with D perhaps TRBD1 (6 bases). This CDR3 has 17 residues. Germline-derived CDR1 and CDR2 are MNHEY and SVGEGT. The CDR3 spells CASSPSGGHNMNTEAFF. CDR3 DNA sequence: TGTGCCAGCAGTCCCTCGGGGGGCCATAACATGAATACTGAAGCTTTCTTT.

This chain joins TRBV18 and TRBJ2-1; tentatively, D is TRBD1 (5 bases). Germline loops: CDR1 KGHSH, CDR2 LQKENI. Trimming removed 2 bases from V and 3 bases from J, with 17 bases in between. The CDR3 consists of 17 residues. CDR3 loop: CASSPREGAPFYNEQFF. CDR3 in DNA: TGTGCCAGCTCACCAAGAGAAGGGGCCCCTTTCTACAATGAGCAGTTCTTC.

The chain couples TRBV20-1 to TRBJ2-7; 8 positions agree with TRBD1. CDR1 is DFQATT and CDR2 is SNEGSKA in the germline V gene (reference sequence). The V segment lost 6 bases and the J segment 0 bases; nucleotides outside the gene matches: 10. The CDR3 spans 15 residues. The CDR3 nucleotides read TGCAGTGCCCCCGGCCGACAGGGGCTCTCCTACGAGCAGTACTTC. This gives the protein CSAPGRQGLSYEQYF.

The chain employs TRBV28 and TRBJ2-3; D uncertain. Germline loops: CDR1 MDHEN, CDR2 SYDVKM. This CDR3 is 11 amino acids long. Trimming removed 5 bases at V and 3 bases at J, with 3 bases between. The CDR3 reads CASSKTDTQYF. CDR3 in DNA: TGTGCCAGCAGTAAAACAGATACGCAGTATTTT.

CDR3 protein: CASSVLGWETQYF. In DNA form, the CDR3 reads TGTGCCAGCAGCGTACTCGGGTGGGAGACCCAGTACTTC. The V call is TRBV9, the J call TRBJ2-5; D call uncertain. CDR3 size: 13 residues. Germline-derived CDR1 and CDR2 are SGDLS and YYNGEE. V was shortened by 1 base and J by 5 bases, with 9 bases between the two germline ends.

A few counts support this clonotype. The chain links TRBV6-5 to TRBJ2-1, with 8 bases lining up with TRBD1. V shed 4 bases and J 8 bases; nucleotides not matched to a gene: 13. This CDR3 has 16 amino acids. The germline CDR1 and CDR2 sequences are MNHEY and SVGAGI. The DNA for the CDR3 is TGTGCCAGCAGTTCCCCGAGCCAGGGGGCTAGTCATGAGCAGTTCTTC. Encoded protein: CASSSPSQGASHEQFF.

The rearrangement uses TRBV29-1 and TRBJ2-7; tentative D call: TRBD2 (5 bases). Germline V CDR1 and CDR2: SQVTM, ANQGSEA. The CDR3 contains 14 residues. V dropped 2 bases and J dropped 0 bases, with 11 bases sitting between them. The CDR3 nucleotides read TGCAGCGTTGAATTGACGGAGGCCTCCTACGAGCAGTACTTC. This translates into CSVELTEASYEQYF.

This chain connects TRBV15 to TRBJ1-2; no clear D gene. V lost 3 bases and J 4 bases, leaving 15 bases between the germline ends. This CDR3 contains 15 residues. Looked up from germline, CDR1 is LNHNV and CDR2 is YYDKDF (reference sequence). The CDR3 loop reads CATSSFSVGGYGYTF. The CDR3 DNA reads as TGTGCCACCAGCAGCTTTTCAGTCGGTGGCTATGGCTACACCTTC.

This clonotype appeared many times. The V and J genes are TRBV29-1 and TRBJ2-1, with D tentatively TRBD2 (5 bases). Germline loops: CDR1 SQVTM, CDR2 ANQGSEA. This CDR3 has 14 residues. V lost 7 bases and J 0 bases, leaving 13 bases between the germline ends. CDR3 region: CSGWLATSYNEQFF. Written as DNA, the CDR3 is TGCAGCGGGTGGCTAGCAACCTCCTACAATGAGCAGTTCTTC.

The chain joins TRBV6-6 to TRBJ2-7, with TRBD2 matching over 10 bases. Trimming cost V 4 bases and J 4 bases; bases outside gene matches: 13. The length of the CDR3 is 17 residues. Germline CDR1 and CDR2: MNHNY and SVGAGI (reference sequence). CDR3: CASSSQAGLAEIYEQYF. In DNA form, the CDR3 reads TGTGCCAGCAGTTCCCAAGCCGGACTAGCGGAAATTTACGAGCAGTACTTC.

The chain combines TRBV20-1 with TRBJ2-5; 7 nucleotides agree with TRBD2. With 3 bases clipped from V and 4 bases from J, the junction kept 5 bases outside the gene matches. CDR3 length equals 13 residues. In germline, CDR1 is DFQATT, CDR2 SNEGSKA (reference sequence). The CDR3 coding sequence is TGCAGTGCTAGGCGCGGGAGCGGAGAGACCCAGTACTTC. Its protein product is CSARRGSGETQYF.